The TCR beta chain described here comes from a study of regulatory T cells in long-lasting Graves disease. In building TCR beta libraries, iRepertoire HTBI primers were used together with Arm-PCR of CDR3 regions. One entry per CDR3 protein, called by TCRdb with MiXCR from the multiplex PCR reads. Found here are approximately 360,000 distinct CDR3 sequences, roughly 12% of them singletons; the top ten hold approximately 20%. Points from the study as a whole: The study found lower TCR diversity in persistent Graves' patients than in newly diagnosed ones.

Time point reported: newly diagnosed GD, antithyroid drugs for less than 3 months. PBMC RNA served as the TCR library source. This CDR3 is 16 amino acids long. J gave up 4 bases and V 8 bases, and 13 bases lay outside the gene matches. Per the germline V gene, CDR1 is MNHEY and CDR2 is SMNVEV (reference sequence). This clonotype has just a few counts. Its specificity is not known. These records were also assigned to another study, of T cells in Graves' hyperthyroidism and ophthalmopathy. That publication notes: The authors deemed Graves' hyperthyroidism stable absent ophthalmopathy progression within 18 months. First-round RT-PCR targeting the TCR CDR3 was performed with the HTBI primer set. Ophthalmopathy cases were set apart from stable hyperthyroidism by a 13 V-J model.

The sequencing here drew on peripheral blood mononuclear cells (PBMCs), taken at new diagnosis, from a patient treated with antithyroid drugs. The sequence derives from a woman younger than 35 with Graves disease. This chain uses TRBV27 with TRBJ2-2; 7 bases line up with TRBD1. DNA for the CDR3: TGTGCCAGCGCTGAGGGGACAGAGGGTGGCACCGGGGAGCTGTTTTTT. Amino acids: CASAEGTEGGTGELFF.